This T cell receptor (beta chain) comes out of a study of Ad26.COV2.S vaccination and SARS-CoV-2 variants (dated by TCRdb to about 2021). General notes on the study: Donors in the vaccine arm were drawn from COV1001, a phase I-IIa trial of Ad26.COV2.S in healthy adults that was multicentre, randomized, double-blind and placebo-controlled. Ad26.COV2.S was administered intramuscularly at 5 x 10^10 or 1 x 10^11 viral particles, either as a single shot or as two shots given 56 days apart. TCRbeta repertoire sequencing was used to assess the specificity and breadth of SARS-CoV-2-reactive T cell receptors after Ad26.COV2.S vaccination. A total of roughly 30 samples were included in the TCR-sequenced set, comprising some 20 Ad26.COV2.S vaccine recipients, 5 placebo recipients and 8 SARS-CoV-2 convalescent individuals. Participants in the trial were split at random into five groups of five each, receiving low-dose or high-dose Ad26.COV2.S once or twice, or else placebo on both occasions. Throughout the experiments and outcome assessment, investigators stayed blinded to trial group allocation.

A remark on this clone: Its antigen is unknown. No base-level quality is on record; no much larger clone is a single base apart.

TCRbeta CDR3 regions were sequenced with the immunoSEQ Assay. After extraction, genomic DNA underwent amplification by bias-controlled multiplex PCR, followed by high-throughput sequencing. The original pipeline was this. To quantify the absolute abundance of every unique TCRbeta CDR3 region, sequences were collapsed and filtered. T cell fraction was estimated by normalizing TCRbeta template counts to usable DNA, which was measured by amplifying reference genes present in all nucleated cells. Repertoire TCRs were annotated as SARS-CoV-2-specific when V gene, CDR3 amino acid sequence and J gene were exactly matched to a known reactive TCR set. The reference SARS-CoV-2 TCR set was derived from MIRA and filtered for enrichment in COVID-19-positive ImmuneCODE repertoires, a step that removed public or cross-reactive TCRs. Based on the MIRA antigens, annotated TCRs were further analysed at the level of specific ORF or position within ORF. Breadth was defined as annotated unique rearrangements over total unique productive rearrangements; depth was the summed frequency of those rearrangements. Two-sided Wilcoxon rank-sum tests were used to compare TCR breadth between groups. TCRdb retrieved this table from immuneACCESS and kept in-frame rearrangements only. Not all clones are present; in checked studies, unresolved V genes account for under half, and no reason is known for the remainder. From that table come the V and J calls and clone size; the DNA was used to work out D and trimming. In all, the sample holds 250,000 or so clones, and around nine tenths of those were seen once. The top ten constitute less than 3.5% of the sample.

The sample's treatment or condition, from its label and the paper: some 20 received Ad26.COV2.S at low or high dose, single or two shots; several received placebo; per-sample allocation not given. For vaccine and placebo recipients, repertoires were sequenced using samples collected on day 63 after the first injection. In Cohort 1b, 25 adults aged 18-55 years were enrolled at a single site in Boston, USA, between 29 July and 7 August 2020. As a vaccine, Ad26.COV2.S was a replication-incompetent adenovirus type 26 vector that expressed a prefusion-stabilized SARS-CoV-2 spike protein derived from the original Wuhan strain. What the work shows at the level of the full study, not this receptor alone: Ad26.COV2.S recipients had higher spike-specific TCR breadth than placebo recipients (P = 0.0014). Non-spike TCR breadth was comparable between vaccine and placebo recipients, consistent with the vaccine containing only spike. The study lacked the statistical power to compare responses across vaccine doses or regimens. The authors noted that total T cell responses may have been underestimated by the TCR breadth and depth analyses. After vaccination, substantial breadth of spike-specific CD8+ and CD4+ T cell responses was reported.

The source of this sequence is a person aged 18-60 years who received the Ad26.COV2.S COVID-19 vaccine or a placebo. The starting material was peripheral blood, obtained in a trial of Ad26.COV2.S vaccine versus placebo.

The CDR3: CAWSASRQGMYSDTQYF. The nucleotide sequence is given as TGTGCCTGGAGTGCCTCAAGACAGGGGATGTATTCAGATACGCAGTATTTT. This chain is built from TRBV30 and TRBJ2-3; 8 bases in the junction line up with TRBD1. The germline V gene (reference sequence) yields GTSNPN for CDR1 and SVGIG for CDR2. The CDR3 runs 17 residues from the cysteine to the phenylalanine. The DNA shown is the 51-base CDR3, in frame from base 1. For this chain, trimming is 1 base at the V end and 4 bases at the J end, and the number of junction bases without a gene match is 13.